A selection of T cell receptor beta chains follows, all from one sample in a study of blood T cell repertoires in COVID-19. Libraries were prepared by immunoSEQ multiplex PCR; TCRdb keeps only in-frame clonotypes and omits some of them. The sample contains 150,000 to 200,000 clones, 60% to 80% of which appear only once. The sequencing sample was made of PBMCs or T cells enriched from blood (not recorded which). The receptors derive from a man between 60 and 70 years old who had been exposed to COVID-19. CDR3s include the opening cysteine and the closing phenylalanine or tryptophan. The D gene is left open where the match is weak. Rows give clone size only sometimes, using once, few, many, or a class for an expanded clone.

v_gene	abundance	d_gene	j_gene	CDR3nt	CDR3aa
TRBV11-2	.	TRBD1	TRBJ2-7	TGTGCCAGCAGCCTCGGGACAGGGGGCTACGAGCAGTACTTC	CASSLGTGGYEQYF
TRBV29-1	few	TRBD1	TRBJ1-1	TGCAGCGTTGAAGCACCCAGGGGGCGGAACACTGAAGCTTTCTTT	CSVEAPRGRNTEAFF
TRBV7-8	few	TRBD1	TRBJ2-2	TGTGCCAGCAGCCCCAGGGACAGGGTGACCGGGGAGCTGTTTTTT	CASSPRDRVTGELFF
TRBV29-1	.	.	TRBJ2-2	TGCAGCGTTCTTTTCTATGGCAGGGAGAACACCGGGGAGCTGTTTTTT	CSVLFYGRENTGELFF
TRBV5-1	.	.	TRBJ2-2	TGCGCCAGCAGCTTGGCGAATAGGGGGAACACCGGGGAGCTGTTTTTT	CASSLANRGNTGELFF
TRBV6-5	.	.	TRBJ1-2	TGTGCCAGCCGACAGGCCTTTACCGCCTATGGCTACACCTTC	CASRQAFTAYGYTF
TRBV6-6	.	TRBD2	TRBJ2-3	TGTGCCAGCAGTTACCCAGGGACTAGATCTGCAGATACGCAGTATTTT	CASSYPGTRSADTQYF
TRBV29-1	.	.	TRBJ2-1	TGCAGCGTTTCGGGTCCGGGACTGTACTACAATGAGCAGTTCTTC	CSVSGPGLYYNEQFF
TRBV5-1	.	.	TRBJ1-4	TGCGCCAGCAGCCTGGACATACCCAGTGAAAAACTGTTTTTT	CASSLDIPSEKLFF
TRBV7-2	.	TRBD1	TRBJ1-3	TGTGCCAGCAGCGAGCAGACAGGGGGCGGGAGAAACACCATATATTTT	CASSEQTGGGRNTIYF
TRBV9	.	.	TRBJ1-4	TGTGCCAGTTCCCCCCCGCAGGGTAATGAAAAACTGTTTTTT	CASSPPQGNEKLFF
TRBV2	.	TRBD1	TRBJ1-1	TGTGCCAGCAGTGAAGCAGGGACAGGGACTGAAGCTTTCTTT	CASSEAGTGTEAFF
TRBV2	few	.	TRBJ2-1	TGTGCCAGCAGGGGGGGACAGTCCGATGAGCAGTTCTTC	CASRGGQSDEQFF
TRBV6-1	.	.	TRBJ2-5	TGTGCCAGCAGTGAGAGGGGGGGACGGCTGTACCAAGAGACCCAGTACTTC	CASSERGGRLYQETQYF
TRBV6-5	.	TRBD1	TRBJ1-6	TGTGCCAGCAGTTACGGACAGGGGGTCCGCTCACCCCTCCACTTT	CASSYGQGVRSPLHF
TRBV10-3	.	.	TRBJ2-3	TGTGCCACGATTGAGGGGAGGACAGATACGCAGTATTTT	CATIEGRTDTQYF
TRBV20-1	.	.	TRBJ2-1	TGCAGTGCTAGCCGGAGTAATGAGCAGTTCTTC	CSASRSNEQFF
TRBV19	few	TRBD2	TRBJ2-1	TGTGCCAGTAGTATGATAATAGCGGGAGGGCGTGGGAATGAGCAGTTCTTC	CASSMIIAGGRGNEQFF
TRBV10-3	.	.	TRBJ2-1	TGTGCCATCAGTGACCCTGGACAGTTTTATAACAGTGAGCAGTTCTTC	CAISDPGQFYNSEQFF
TRBV6-5	many	TRBD1	TRBJ1-2	TGTGCCAGCAGTTACATCCGGACAGGGTCGGGCTATGGCTACACCTTC	CASSYIRTGSGYGYTF
TRBV19	.	.	TRBJ1-1	TGTGCCAGTAGGCATACGGGTTCCCAGAGGGACACTGAAGCTTTCTTT	CASRHTGSQRDTEAFF
TRBV27	.	.	TRBJ1-2	TGTGCCAGCAAAAGACAGGCGGGGGACTATGGCTACACCTTC	CASKRQAGDYGYTF
TRBV9	.	TRBD1	TRBJ1-4	TGTGCCAGCAGCGTAGGGGGGACAGGGGTCCTTAATGAAAAACTGTTTTTT	CASSVGGTGVLNEKLFF